The 31 T cell receptor beta chains below were found in one sample sequenced in a study of CXCR3-negative and CXCR3-positive naive CD8 T cells. Carrying UMI labels, the TRB cDNA libraries were prepared through 5' RACE. TCRdb reprocessed the 5' RACE reads, keeping one entry per CDR3 protein, no DNA. The repertoire table contains 80,000 to 100,000 distinct CDR3 sequences. Their antigens are not known. The study's findings and limits: In CXCR3-positive naive cells, the TRB CDR3s were more hydrophobic than in CXCR3-negative naive cells.

The sample taken for sequencing was naive CXCR3+ CD8+ T cells from blood. The subset here: CD45RO-CCR7+CD27+CD95- naive CD8+ T cells expressing CXCR3 (TNR3+). These TCRs come from a human donor in good health. Some clones in this sample may be carry-over from other donors' samples.

The chain employs TRBV29-1 and TRBJ1-1. CDR3 length: 12 residues. Germline-derived CDR1 and CDR2 are SQVTM and ANQGSEA. CDR3 loop: CSVGIENTEAFF.

The rearrangement joins TRBV6-2 or TRBV6-3 to TRBJ2-5; absent DNA, TCRdb's TRBD1 call cannot be checked. This CDR3 is 15 amino acids long. Germline assignment: CDR1 MNHEY and CDR2 SVGEGT. Here the CDR3 reads CASMTQGTAQETQYF.

J is TRBJ2-2 and V is TRBV2; TCRdb's D call of TRBD1 is untestable without DNA. This CDR3 spans 14 amino acids. Per germline, CDR1 SNHLY and CDR2 FYNNEI. CDR3 protein: CASSVALGAGELFF.

The V and J genes are TRBV7-9 and TRBJ1-1; TCRdb picks TRBD1, but there is no DNA to check that call. Germline lookup yields CDR1 SEHNR and CDR2 FQNEAQ (reference sequence). The CDR3 is made up of 17 amino acids. This CDR3 reads CASSSTDTPPITTEAFF.

This rearrangement joins TRBV2 to TRBJ1-1; TCRdb calls TRBD1, which cannot be checked without DNA. Germline V gives CDR1 SNHLY, CDR2 FYNNEI. The CDR3 covers 16 residues. The CDR3 reads CAIPSGTDIMNTEAFF.

The V gene is TRBV29-1, the J gene TRBJ2-1; TCRdb lists TRBD1, though no DNA is available to test this call. The CDR3 sequence is 12 residues long. Germline V CDR1 and CDR2: SQVTM, ANQGSEA. CDR3 loop: CSAGTGDNEQFF.

The rearrangement links TRBV7-8 to TRBJ2-5; the D call of TRBD2 rests on TCRdb alone, since no DNA is present to check it. The length of the CDR3 is 13 residues. The germline CDR1 and CDR2 sequences are SGHVS and FQNEAQ. The CDR3: CASSLTSARDQYF.

The CDR3 loop reads CASSLPWDRVAYEQYF. The chain carries TRBV28 and TRBJ2-7; TCRdb names TRBD1, which stays unverified in the absence of DNA. Germline V gene lookup returns CDR1 MDHEN and CDR2 SYDVKM. The CDR3 is made up of 16 amino acids.

The chain links TRBV7-6 to TRBJ2-1. Germline V gives CDR1 SGHVS, CDR2 FNYEAQ. This CDR3 has 15 residues. The CDR3 sequence is CASSALVSSYNEQFF.

The J gene is TRBJ1-1, the V gene TRBV6-6. From germline, CDR1 is MNHNY and CDR2 SVGAGI (reference sequence). The CDR3 totals 11 residues. CDR3 in amino acids: CASVANTEAFF.

The chain recombines TRBV18 with TRBJ2-7. CDR1 is KGHSH, CDR2 LQKENI, per germline. The CDR3 is 12 residues long. The CDR3 reads CASSEKVYEQYF.

The chain carries TRBV10-3 and TRBJ2-3; TCRdb's D call, TRBD1, is unchecked because there is no DNA. Germline V lookup: CDR1 ENHRY, CDR2 SYGVKD. The CDR3 is 16 residues long. CDR3: CAISESKGRGGDTQYF.

The chain couples TRBV29-1 to TRBJ1-2; the D call of TRBD1 rests on TCRdb alone, since no DNA is present to check it. Germline V gives CDR1 SQVTM, CDR2 ANQGSEA. The CDR3 extends over 14 amino acids. The CDR3: CSVVWDTYLEGYTF.

The V and J genes are TRBV11-2 and TRBJ2-5. The germline CDR1 and CDR2 sequences are SGHAT and FQNNGV. CDR3 size: 14 residues. This chain's CDR3 is CASSLVLQQETQYF. The complete variable domain, with remaining parts taken from reference TRBV11-2 and TRBJ2-5, reads EAGVAQSPRYKIIEKRQSVAFWCNPISGHATLYWYQQILGQGPKLLIQFQNNGVVDDSQLPKDRFSAERLKGVDSTLKIQPAKLEDSAVYLCASSLVLQQETQYFGPGTRLLVL.

The chain is built from TRBV7-2 and TRBJ1-1. In germline, CDR1 is SGHTA, CDR2 FQGNSA. The CDR3 is 13 amino acids. CDR3 amino acids: CASSFLVDSEAFF.

The chain carries TRBV5-5 and TRBJ2-3; the D call of TRBD1 rests on TCRdb alone, since no DNA is present to check it. The germline gives CDR1 SGHKS, CDR2 YYEKEE (reference sequence). The CDR3 covers 16 residues. This CDR3 is CASSWAGERGTDTQYF.

The chain links TRBV11-2 to TRBJ2-3; TCRdb calls TRBD1, which cannot be checked without DNA. Germline loops: CDR1 SGHAT, CDR2 FQNNGV. The CDR3 runs 15 residues. The CDR3 here is CASRSLRDHPDTQYF.

This sequence joins TRBV4-2 and TRBJ1-2; there is no DNA to check the TCRdb D call of TRBD1. The CDR3 runs 14 residues. Germline V gives CDR1 LGHNA, CDR2 YNFKEQ. CDR3 region: CASSQEGQGTGYTF.

V and J are TRBV29-1 and TRBJ2-1; lacking DNA, the TRBD1 call made by TCRdb goes unchecked. The CDR3 spans 13 residues. CDR1 SQVTM and CDR2 ANQGSEA come from the germline V gene. The CDR3 protein is CSSNGGGYNEQFF.

The chain combines TRBV20-1 with TRBJ1-1; TCRdb picks TRBD1, but there is no DNA to check that call. The germline gives CDR1 DFQATT, CDR2 SNEGSKA (reference sequence). CDR3 length: 12 amino acids. CDR3 protein: CSAPEGATEAFF.

This chain uses TRBV19 with TRBJ2-1; TCRdb lists TRBD1, though no DNA is available to test this call. Germline assignment: CDR1 LNHDA and CDR2 SQIVND (reference sequence). The length of the CDR3 is 16 residues. CDR3 amino acids: CASSREHLRGSNEQFF.

This chain links TRBV14 with TRBJ1-6; TCRdb's D call, TRBD1, is unchecked because there is no DNA. Germline CDR1 SGHDN, CDR2 FVKESK. The CDR3 runs 12 residues. CDR3: CASSPRTGPLHF. The complete variable domain, with remaining parts taken from reference TRBV14 and TRBJ1-6, reads EAGVTQFPSHSVIEKGQTVTLRCDPISGHDNLYWYRRVMGKEIKFLLHFVKESKQDESGMPNNRFLAERTGGTYSTLKVQPAELEDSGVYFCASSPRTGPLHFGNGTRLTVT.

The chain links TRBV6-5 to TRBJ2-2; TCRdb's D call, TRBD2, is unchecked because there is no DNA. This CDR3 has 19 residues. The germline V gene encodes CDR1 MNHEY and CDR2 SVGAGI. The CDR3 loop is CASSQQGSLAGGPAGELFF.

V gene TRBV5-6 combines with J gene TRBJ2-1. The CDR3 is 15 residues long. Per germline, CDR1 SGHDT and CDR2 YYEEEE. CDR3 sequence: CASSFSYRLFDEQFF.

This chain connects TRBV12-3 or TRBV12-4 to TRBJ1-1. The CDR3 loop spans 13 amino acids. CDR3 residues: CASMGGAGTEAFF.

This sequence joins TRBV24-1 and TRBJ2-2; TCRdb proposes TRBD1, but this gene call is untestable without DNA. The CDR3 spans 16 residues. Germline CDR1 KGHDR, CDR2 SFDVKD. The CDR3 loop reads CATSEVGTENTGELFF.

This chain uses TRBV6-5 with TRBJ1-5; TCRdb calls TRBD1, which cannot be checked without DNA. The CDR3 loop spans 16 amino acids. Germline V CDR1 and CDR2: MNHEY, SVGAGI. The CDR3 region is CASSRGTGPAGQPQHF.

The chain combines TRBV6-4 with TRBJ1-6; TCRdb selects TRBD1, and the lack of DNA leaves this call unchecked. CDR1 and CDR2 (germline): MRHNA, SNTAGT. CDR3 length equals 13 residues. The CDR3: CASGQGDNSPLHF.

The chain employs TRBV27 and TRBJ1-5. Germline values: CDR1 MNHEY, CDR2 SMNVEV (reference sequence). CDR3 length: 13 residues. The CDR3 sequence: CASSLKRDQPQHF.

The chain carries TRBV10-3 and TRBJ2-3; the D call of TRBD1 rests on TCRdb alone, since no DNA is present to check it. CDR3 length: 16 amino acids. The germline V gene has CDR1 ENHRY and CDR2 SYGVKD. CDR3 amino acids: CAISAGGSFAADTQYF.

The chain is built from TRBV27 and TRBJ2-1; lacking DNA, the TRBD2 call made by TCRdb goes unchecked. Looked up from germline, CDR1 is MNHEY and CDR2 is SMNVEV (reference sequence). This CDR3 contains 17 residues. The CDR3 loop is CASSSGAGLAGGNEQFF.